Below, 20 T cell receptor beta chains from the same sample are listed, as sequenced in a study of cytomegalovirus exposure and HLA in healthy donors. Vbeta (60) and Jbeta (13) primers were used in the PCR. Clones were read by immunoSEQ multiplex PCR, and TCRdb kept only the in-frame ones, dropping some. Here the sample spans under 250,000 clones, 82% being singletons. Sequencing was carried out using PBMCs. The receptors stem from a man aged 35-49 years in good health and CMV-seropositive.

This chain links TRBV2 with TRBJ2-2; TRBD1 agrees at 9 bases. This CDR3 spans 15 amino acids. V shed 4 bases and J 5 bases; nucleotides not matched to a gene: 5. Germline V gives CDR1 SNHLY, CDR2 FYNNEI. CDR3 bases: TGTGCCAGCAGTGGAGGACAGGGGCGGACCGGGGAGCTGTTTTTT. Its protein product is CASSGGQGRTGELFF.

This clone was observed once. The chain is built from TRBV18 and TRBJ1-1; D not resolved. This CDR3 region has 15 residues. Trimming stripped 6 bases from V and 0 bases from J, with 14 bases between. Germline CDR1 and CDR2: KGHSH and LQKENI. The CDR3 sequence is CASSRGENLNTEAFF. CDR3 in DNA: TGTGCCAGCTCCCGCGGGGAGAACCTGAACACTGAAGCTTTCTTT.

This clone was seen more than once but under ten times. This chain connects TRBV9 to TRBJ2-3; 9 nucleotides align to TRBD1. J lost 5 bases, V lost 7 bases, and 11 bases had no gene match. This CDR3 is built from 15 residues. Germline V gives CDR1 SGDLS, CDR2 YYNGEE. The CDR3 DNA reads TGTGCCAGCGCTACAGGGGGCGCCGGTGGAGATACGCAGTATTTT. This sequence encodes CASATGGAGGDTQYF.

V and J are TRBV5-5 and TRBJ2-1; no clear D gene. The CDR3 loop spans 16 amino acids. Germline CDR1 is SGHKS and CDR2 is YYEKEE (reference sequence). Trimming removed 0 bases at V and 3 bases at J, with 13 bases between. CDR3 DNA sequence: TGTGCCAGCAGCTTGGGTCCCGCTAGTTACTACAATGAGCAGTTCTTC. This encodes CASSLGPASYYNEQFF.

The V and J genes are TRBV7-8 and TRBJ1-1; weak D call: TRBD1 (5 bases). V was cut by 2 bases and J by 0 bases, with 13 bases left in between. Per germline, CDR1 SGHVS and CDR2 FQNEAQ. The CDR3 has 16 amino acids. CDR3 loop: CASSLRQQSLNTEAFF. The CDR3 nucleotides read TGTGCCAGCAGCTTAAGACAGCAGTCCTTGAACACTGAAGCTTTCTTT.

There are a few counts of this clone. The chain carries TRBV6-5 and TRBJ2-1, with D maybe TRBD2 (6 bases). V was shortened by 7 bases and J by 5 bases, with 18 bases between the two germline ends. Looked up from germline, CDR1 is MNHEY and CDR2 is SVGAGI. The CDR3 spans 15 residues. The DNA of the CDR3 is TGTGCCAGCATATACACCGGAGGCGGGGACAATGAGCAGTTCTTC. The encoded protein is CASIYTGGGDNEQFF.

CDR3 region: CASSLVGGRGEAFF. CDR3 nucleotide sequence: TGCGCCAGCAGCCTTGTCGGGGGAAGGGGTGAAGCTTTCTTT. This sequence joins TRBV4-1 and TRBJ1-1; TRBD1 is a possible D gene (5 bases). V was clipped by 4 bases and J by 7 bases, with 16 bases between them. The CDR3 is 14 residues long. Per germline, CDR1 MGHRA and CDR2 YSYEKL.

The chain is built from TRBV5-6 and TRBJ2-5; tentative D call: TRBD2 (5 bases). Germline V CDR1 and CDR2: SGHDT, YYEEEE. CDR3 length: 14 amino acids. V lost 2 bases to trimming and J lost 2 bases, with 10 bases between them. CDR3 region: CASSFGGPQETQYF. CDR3 coding DNA: TGTGCCAGCAGCTTTGGAGGACCTCAAGAGACCCAGTACTTC. The whole variable domain, filled in from reference TRBV5-6 and TRBJ2-5, reads DAGVTQSPTHLIKTRGQQVTLRCSPKSGHDTVSWYQQALGQGPQFIFQYYEEEERQRGNFPDRFSGHQFPNYSSELNVNALLLGDSALYLCASSFGGPQETQYFGPGTRLLVL.

This chain joins TRBV19 and TRBJ2-3; TRBD2 agrees at 10 bases. Germline-derived CDR1 and CDR2 are LNHDA and SQIVND (reference sequence). The ends lost 5 bases at V and 3 bases at J; junction bases unmatched: 2. The CDR3 has 14 amino acids. The CDR3 DNA reads TGTGCCAGTAGTGTAGCGGGAGGAACAGATACGCAGTATTTT. Translated: CASSVAGGTDTQYF.

The rearrangement joins TRBV5-1 to TRBJ2-5, with 8 bases lining up with TRBD1. The CDR3 runs to 14 residues. V shed 2 bases, J shed 5 bases, and the junction held 5 bases outside the gene matches. In germline, CDR1 is SGHRS, CDR2 YFSETQ. The CDR3 nucleotides are TGCGCCAGCAGCTTAGTACAGGGGGAGGAGACCCAGTACTTC. Translating gives CASSLVQGEETQYF.

This clone was found once. The chain carries TRBV27 and TRBJ2-5; 8 bases line up with TRBD2. J was trimmed by 1 base and V by 11 bases; bases with no gene match: 12. This CDR3 spans 15 amino acids. Germline V gene lookup returns CDR1 MNHEY and CDR2 SMNVEV (reference sequence). The CDR3 bases are TGTGCCGCACTTTGGCTAGCGGGCTCCCAAGAGACCCAGTACTTC. Translating it yields CAALWLAGSQETQYF.

This clone appeared a few times. This chain joins TRBV27 and TRBJ1-2; TRBD1 is a possible D gene (5 bases). CDR1 MNHEY and CDR2 SMNVEV come from the germline V gene (reference sequence). The germline V and J ends were trimmed by 3 bases and 4 bases, with 12 bases remaining between them. CDR3 length equals 14 residues. The CDR3, as DNA: TGTGCCAGCAGTTTTAGGGGACTGGCCTATGGCTACACCTTC. Its protein is CASSFRGLAYGYTF.

The chain has TRBV6-6 and TRBJ2-1; D remains unclear. The CDR3 extends over 16 amino acids. Germline values: CDR1 MNHNY, CDR2 SVGAGI (reference sequence). V dropped 4 bases and J dropped 8 bases, with 21 bases sitting between them. The CDR3 region is CASSSPIQVRSDEQFF. For the CDR3, the DNA is TGTGCCAGCAGTTCCCCTATTCAGGTCCGATCGGATGAGCAGTTCTTC.

V is TRBV19 and J is TRBJ1-3, with 7 bases lining up with TRBD1. The CDR3 is 13 amino acids. Germline V gene sequence: CDR1 LNHDA, CDR2 SQIVND (reference sequence). The junction had 7 bases not matched to a gene; V was cut back by 9 bases and J by 5 bases. The CDR3 DNA reads as TGTGCCAGCCTCCGGACAGGTAGAAACACCATATATTTT. It encodes CASLRTGRNTIYF.

The gene calls are TRBV6-1 and TRBJ2-7; perhaps TRBD2 as D (6 bases). The CDR3 spans 12 residues. The V gene lost 7 bases and the J gene lost 9 bases, with 16 bases spanning the gap. Looked up from germline, CDR1 is MNHNS and CDR2 is SASEGT. In DNA, the CDR3 is TGTGCCAGCACCCCTAGTCGGGGGAGGCAGTACTTC. Protein: CASTPSRGRQYF.

The chain carries TRBV19 and TRBJ2-6; 10 bases fit TRBD1. The trim removed 5 bases at V and 2 bases at J, leaving 6 bases unmatched. CDR1 is LNHDA and CDR2 is SQIVND in the germline V gene (reference sequence). CDR3 length: 17 residues. The CDR3 loop is CASSPWTGGAGANVLTF. Written as DNA, the CDR3 is TGTGCCAGTAGTCCGTGGACAGGGGGGGCTGGGGCCAACGTCCTGACTTTC.

J is TRBJ1-2 and V is TRBV7-9; a possible D gene is TRBD1 (5 bases). The CDR3 is made up of 11 amino acids. The germline V gene encodes CDR1 SEHNR and CDR2 FQNEAQ (reference sequence). V was trimmed by 3 bases and J by 8 bases, leaving 7 bases between them. CDR3 region: CASSLGGGYTF. Here the CDR3 DNA reads TGTGCCAGCAGCTTGGGGGGGGGCTACACCTTC.

This clone came up once. The rearrangement links TRBV19 to TRBJ1-1; TRBD1 matches 8 bases. Germline trimming cut 5 bases from V and 0 bases from J; bases unmatched to any gene: 5. The CDR3 length is 15 residues. In germline, CDR1 is LNHDA, CDR2 SQIVND (reference sequence). CDR3 amino acids: CASSGSGGLNTEAFF. Here the CDR3 DNA reads TGTGCCAGTAGTGGCTCAGGGGGCCTGAACACTGAAGCTTTCTTT.

V gene TRBV6-5 combines with J gene TRBJ1-5, with 9 bases fitting TRBD1. The trim removed 6 bases at V and 1 base at J, leaving 4 bases unmatched. The CDR3 contains 15 residues. Germline assignment: CDR1 MNHEY and CDR2 SVGAGI. The chain's CDR3 is CASSSTGGSNQPQHF. The CDR3, as DNA: TGTGCCAGCAGCTCCACAGGGGGCAGCAATCAGCCCCAGCATTTT.

The V call is TRBV27, the J call TRBJ1-5, with D tentatively TRBD1 (6 bases). Germline V gives CDR1 MNHEY, CDR2 SMNVEV (reference sequence). Trimming took 1 base from V and 1 from J, leaving 14 bases between them. The CDR3 totals 17 residues. The CDR3 region is CASSLYPPGTSNQPQHF. The CDR3 nucleotides read TGTGCCAGCAGTTTATATCCGCCAGGGACAAGCAATCAGCCCCAGCATTTT.